This T cell receptor beta chain was obtained from a study of T cells in narcolepsy. Study-level findings and limits: Blood of same and different patients, but not healthy controls, reportedly held recurring autoreactive clonotypes.

Repertoires were generated with immunoSEQ multiplex PCR, while TCRdb's copy carries only in-frame clones and drops some. Of some 25,000 clones listed, roughly two thirds are singletons. Unmatched junction bases numbered 8, after V lost 4 bases and J lost 5 bases. This CDR3 contains 14 residues. CDR1 is SGHRS, CDR2 YFSETQ, per germline. In regard to this clone: What it binds is not known.

The sequencing sample was made of memory (CD45RA-) CD4+ T cells from blood. The gene calls are TRBV5-1 and TRBJ1-2; 7 bases align to TRBD1. The clonotype comes from a human donor in good health. The CDR3 loop is CASSRGQEQYGYTF. In nucleotides, the CDR3 is TGCGCCAGCAGCCGAGGACAGGAGCAATATGGCTACACCTTC.